Listed below are T cell receptor beta chains from one sample, sequenced in a study of PD-1 blockade in mismatch repair-deficient tumors. TCRdb keeps only in-frame clones here, not all; method: immunoSEQ multiplex PCR. The sample has 120,000 or so clones; about 88% are singletons. The source material was peripheral blood, sampled 44 weeks after starting pembrolizumab. These receptors originate from an adult with mismatch repair-deficient cancer. Both conserved end residues are part of each CDR3. The D gene is left open where the match is weak. Part of the rows lack a size; the others show once, few, many or a class for expanded clones.

TRBV7-9	TRBJ2-1	.	.	CASSFLDEQFF	TGTGCCAGCAGCTTTTTGGATGAGCAGTTCTTC
TRBV5-1	TRBJ2-7	.	.	CASSLYQGNEQYF	TGCGCCAGCAGCTTGTACCAGGGAAACGAGCAGTACTTC
TRBV30	TRBJ2-1	.	.	CAWSVEPFKDNEQFF	TGTGCCTGGAGTGTCGAGCCCTTTAAGGACAATGAGCAGTTCTTC
TRBV23-1	TRBJ2-5	TRBD1	.	CASSQLDRDRAFQETQYF	TGCGCCAGCAGTCAATTGGATAGGGACAGGGCGTTTCAAGAGACCCAGTACTTC
TRBV4-3	TRBJ2-5	TRBD1	.	CASSPGQGEVETQYF	TGCGCCAGCAGCCCCGGACAGGGCGAGGTGGAGACCCAGTACTTC
TRBV7-2	TRBJ2-1	.	.	CASSYSLSAPANGGEQFF	TGTGCCAGCAGCTATAGCCTTAGTGCGCCGGCAAACGGAGGTGAGCAGTTCTTC
TRBV7-6	TRBJ2-7	.	.	CASSPMISGTYEQYF	TGTGCCAGCAGCCCAATGATTTCCGGCACCTACGAGCAGTACTTC
TRBV27	TRBJ2-7	.	.	CASSSYRGRGTYEQYF	TGTGCCAGCAGCTCCTACAGGGGCCGGGGGACCTACGAGCAGTACTTC
TRBV7-9	TRBJ2-3	.	.	CASSQEGSGSTDTQYF	TGTGCCAGCAGCCAAGAGGGGTCCGGGAGCACAGATACGCAGTATTTT
TRBV5-4	TRBJ1-1	.	.	CASSQGLSNTEAFF	TGTGCCAGCAGCCAAGGGCTTTCGAACACTGAAGCTTTCTTT
TRBV19	TRBJ1-5	TRBD1	few	CASTPDRGYNQPQHF	TGTGCCAGTACCCCCGACAGGGGCTACAATCAGCCCCAGCATTTT
TRBV7-9	TRBJ2-3	.	.	CASSAEDRGGGGLNTQYF	TGTGCCAGCAGCGCAGAAGACAGGGGCGGGGGCGGTTTGAATACGCAGTATTTT
TRBV28	TRBJ1-5	.	.	CASSLPLGSNQPQHF	TGTGCCAGCAGTTTACCCCTCGGCAGCAATCAGCCCCAGCATTTT
TRBV18	TRBJ1-4	.	.	CASSPRRANEKLFF	TGTGCCAGCTCTCCGCGGAGGGCTAATGAAAAACTGTTTTTT
TRBV4-1	TRBJ2-5	TRBD1	.	CASSYTRTGEETQYF	TGCGCCAGCAGCTACACCAGAACAGGGGAAGAGACCCAGTACTTC
TRBV11-2	TRBJ2-7	.	.	CASSLGNRVLYEQYF	TGTGCCAGCAGCTTAGGAAACAGGGTCCTCTACGAGCAGTACTTC
TRBV30	TRBJ2-3	.	.	CAWSRSTDTQYF	TGTGCCTGGAGTAGGAGCACAGATACGCAGTATTTT
TRBV6-6	TRBJ2-2	.	.	CASSLEGREELFF	TGTGCCAGCAGCCTAGAGGGCCGGGAGGAGCTGTTTTTT
TRBV27	TRBJ2-5	TRBD1	.	CASSLGQGEGETQYF	TGTGCCAGCAGTTTGGGACAGGGGGAAGGAGAGACCCAGTACTTC
TRBV11-2	TRBJ2-7	TRBD1	once	CASSLNLGTGAVYEQYF	TGTGCCAGCAGCTTAAATCTCGGGACAGGGGCAGTGTACGAGCAGTACTTC
TRBV5-1	TRBJ2-7	TRBD1	.	CASSTGTAVGYEQYF	TGCGCCAGCAGCACCGGGACAGCGGTGGGCTACGAGCAGTACTTC
TRBV29-1	TRBJ2-1	.	.	CSVHSRSSYNEQFF	TGCAGCGTTCATAGCAGGAGCTCCTACAATGAGCAGTTCTTC
TRBV11-2	TRBJ1-3	.	.	CASSLAPFSGNTIYF	TGTGCCAGCAGCTTAGCGCCGTTCTCTGGAAACACCATATATTTT
TRBV7-8	TRBJ1-1	.	once	CASSSPKGHLNTEAFF	TGTGCCAGCAGCTCCCCAAAGGGACATCTAAACACTGAAGCTTTCTTT
TRBV11-2	TRBJ2-5	TRBD1	once	CASSKRTGEETQYF	TGTGCCAGCAGCAAGCGAACAGGGGAAGAGACCCAGTACTTC